Below are 32 T cell receptor beta chains sequenced from a single sample in a study of cytomegalovirus exposure and HLA in healthy donors. Vbeta (60) and Jbeta (13) primers were used in the PCR. Clones were sequenced by immunoSEQ multiplex PCR, and TCRdb holds only the in-frame ones, with some missing. The sample lists over 110,000 clones, roughly 74% occurring once. Sample: PBMCs. These receptors came from a woman in her 40s in good health and CMV-seropositive.

This sequence joins TRBV28 and TRBJ1-2; a possible D gene is TRBD1 (5 bases). Per the germline V gene, CDR1 is MDHEN and CDR2 is SYDVKM. The germline V and J ends were trimmed by 8 bases and 3 bases, with 16 bases remaining between them. CDR3 length: 14 residues. Written as DNA, the CDR3 is TGTGCCAGCTCGCGGGGGGGTCAATACTATGGCTACACCTTC. Its protein is CASSRGGQYYGYTF.

The chain joins TRBV6-6 to TRBJ1-1, with a weak D call TRBD1 (5 bases). The CDR3 runs 16 residues. V was pared by 2 bases and J by 0 bases, with 13 bases between. Germline V gene lookup returns CDR1 MNHNY and CDR2 SVGAGI (reference sequence). The CDR3 reads CASSYDRVLLNTEAFF. The CDR3 nucleotides read TGTGCCAGCAGTTACGACAGAGTACTCTTGAACACTGAAGCTTTCTTT.

J is TRBJ2-3 and V is TRBV2; no definite D call. Trimming took 6 bases from V and 4 from J, leaving 14 bases between them. CDR1 is SNHLY and CDR2 is FYNNEI in the germline V gene. CDR3 length: 14 amino acids. CDR3 loop: CASSALSSADTQYF. CDR3 DNA: TGTGCCAGCAGCGCCCTTTCGAGTGCAGATACGCAGTATTTT. Together with reference TRBV2 and TRBJ2-3, the CDR3 gives the full variable domain: EPEVTQTPSHQVTQMGQEVILRCVPISNHLYFYWYRQILGQKVEFLVSFYNNEISEKSEIFDDQFSVERPDGSNFTLKIRSTKLEDSAMYFCASSALSSADTQYFGPGTRLTVL.

The genes are TRBV5-4 and TRBJ1-4; D is possibly TRBD1 (5 bases). Deletions cut 1 base from V and 0 bases from J, with 7 bases between. In germline, CDR1 is SGHNT, CDR2 YYREEE (reference sequence). CDR3 length: 15 residues. As DNA, the CDR3 is TGTGCCAGCAGCTTGACGGGGGCAACTAATGAAAAACTGTTTTTT. This gives the protein CASSLTGATNEKLFF.

This clone was picked up one time. This sequence joins TRBV4-2 and TRBJ2-7; 7 bases match TRBD1. This CDR3 has 16 amino acids. The germline V gene has CDR1 LGHNA and CDR2 YNFKEQ. The J segment lost 1 base and the V segment lost 1 base, leaving 7 bases of the junction unmatched. DNA of the CDR3: TGTGCCAGCAGCCAAGCACAGGGGCTAGCTTCCTACGAGCAGTACTTC. Amino acid sequence: CASSQAQGLASYEQYF.

CDR3 loop: CASSYTGGNTIYF. CDR3 sequence (DNA): TGTGCCAGCAGTTACACGGGGGGAAACACCATATATTTT. The chain recombines TRBV6-5 with TRBJ1-3; D is ambiguous. The V gene's germline CDR1 is MNHEY and CDR2 SVGAGI. The CDR3 is made up of 13 amino acids. Trimming removed 2 bases from V and 4 bases from J, with 6 bases in between.

The V call is TRBV6-6, the J call TRBJ2-5, with D maybe TRBD2 (5 bases). V was pared by 6 bases and J by 1 base, with 9 bases between. CDR3 length: 13 amino acids. Germline V gene lookup returns CDR1 MNHNY and CDR2 SVGAGI (reference sequence). For the CDR3, the DNA is TGTGCCAGCAGGAAGGCGGGCCAAGAGACCCAGTACTTC. Amino acids: CASRKAGQETQYF.

This clone was detected a few times. The chain employs TRBV9 and TRBJ2-1, with 11 bases identical to TRBD2. CDR3 length equals 18 residues. The germline V gene has CDR1 SGDLS and CDR2 YYNGEE. J was trimmed by 3 bases and V by 3 bases; bases with no gene match: 11. DNA for the CDR3: TGTGCCAGCAGCGGGGACTTACTAGCGGGAGTACGCTACAATGAGCAGTTCTTC. Protein: CASSGDLLAGVRYNEQFF.

The rearrangement uses TRBV4-2 and TRBJ1-3, with TRBD1 identical over 7 bases. This CDR3 has 14 residues. CDR1 is LGHNA and CDR2 is YNFKEQ in the germline V gene. Trimming took 1 base from V and 4 from J; bases not matched to a gene: 1. CDR3 loop: CASSQAGQGNTIYF. CDR3 bases: TGTGCCAGCAGCCAAGCGGGACAGGGAAACACCATATATTTT.

This rearrangement joins TRBV15 to TRBJ1-2, with D possibly being TRBD1 (5 bases). Germline V gene sequence: CDR1 LNHNV, CDR2 YYDKDF (reference sequence). The germline V and J ends were trimmed by 0 bases and 5 bases, with 22 bases remaining between them. The CDR3 spans 18 residues. CDR3 sequence: CATSRDQPGRKGSYGYTF. The CDR3 DNA sequence: TGTGCCACCAGCAGAGATCAGCCAGGGAGGAAGGGCAGTTATGGCTACACCTTC.

This clone is a singleton in its sample. The chain has TRBV27 and TRBJ2-3; TRBD2 agrees at 7 bases. Trimming removed 5 bases from V and 4 bases from J; junction bases left unmatched: 9. Germline V gives CDR1 MNHEY, CDR2 SMNVEV (reference sequence). CDR3 length: 15 residues. The CDR3 region is CASSQAGRDPDTQYF. Here the CDR3 DNA reads TGTGCCAGCAGTCAAGCGGGAAGGGACCCAGATACGCAGTATTTT.

This clone appeared a few times. The rearrangement joins TRBV2 to TRBJ2-7; no reliable D call. Per the germline V gene, CDR1 is SNHLY and CDR2 is FYNNEI. This CDR3 has 13 amino acids. The V end was cut by 7 bases, the J end by 0 bases, with 10 bases between. CDR3 sequence reads: CASNGQSSYEQYF. As DNA, the CDR3 is TGTGCCAGCAATGGGCAGAGCTCCTACGAGCAGTACTTC. The variable domain in full, completed from reference TRBV2 and TRBJ2-7, reads EPEVTQTPSHQVTQMGQEVILRCVPISNHLYFYWYRQILGQKVEFLVSFYNNEISEKSEIFDDQFSVERPDGSNFTLKIRSTKLEDSAMYFCASNGQSSYEQYFGPGTRLTVT.

This clone was seen a few times. V and J are TRBV29-1 and TRBJ2-1; 9 positions match TRBD1. Germline assignment: CDR1 SQVTM and CDR2 ANQGSEA. Germline trimming cut 6 bases from V and 6 bases from J; bases unmatched to any gene: 9. The CDR3 loop spans 14 amino acids. The CDR3 loop is CSVRDRDAPNEQFF. The CDR3 DNA reads TGCAGCGTCAGGGACAGGGACGCTCCCAATGAGCAGTTCTTC.

This chain links TRBV2 with TRBJ1-2; 9 bases line up with TRBD1. Losses at the gene ends were 8 bases for V and 8 bases for J; bases not matched to a gene: 6. Germline loops: CDR1 SNHLY, CDR2 FYNNEI. The length of the CDR3 is 12 residues. In DNA form, the CDR3 reads TGTGCCAGCGGGACAGGGATGAGCGGCTACACCTTC. Translation gives CASGTGMSGYTF.

This clone has just a few counts. The chain couples TRBV2 to TRBJ2-1; unclear D gene. Germline V gene sequence: CDR1 SNHLY, CDR2 FYNNEI. The V end lost 8 bases, the J end lost 7 bases, and 12 bases lay between the germline ends. The CDR3 runs to 12 residues. In nucleotides, the CDR3 is TGTGCCAGCGAAATAGATGGTAATGAGCAGTTCTTC. Protein product: CASEIDGNEQFF.

The genes are TRBV7-8 and TRBJ2-2; 9 bases agree with TRBD1. The CDR3 totals 15 residues. The trim removed 8 bases at V and 3 bases at J, leaving 7 bases unmatched. CDR1 SGHVS and CDR2 FQNEAQ come from the germline V gene. In DNA form, the CDR3 reads TGTGCCAGCGGCCCGGGACAGGGATACACCGGGGAGCTGTTTTTT. Protein: CASGPGQGYTGELFF.

This clone was seen just once. The V gene is TRBV4-1, the J gene TRBJ2-5, with 9 bases identical to TRBD1. This CDR3 region has 16 residues. V lost 1 base, J lost 4 bases, and 7 bases stayed unmatched. The V gene's germline CDR1 is MGHRA and CDR2 YSYEKL. In DNA form, the CDR3 reads TGCGCCAGCAGCCAAGGGGGGACAGGGCGAGGAGAGACCCAGTACTTC. Its translation is CASSQGGTGRGETQYF.

The V gene is TRBV15, the J gene TRBJ2-5; D not resolved. The CDR3 sequence is 13 residues long. V gave up 0 bases and J gave up 4 bases, with 6 bases separating them. CDR1 is LNHNV, CDR2 YYDKDF, per germline (reference sequence). CDR3 protein: CATSRDLVETQYF. CDR3 coding DNA: TGTGCCACCAGCAGAGATCTAGTAGAGACCCAGTACTTC. The full variable domain, in which reference TRBV15 and TRBJ2-5 provide the parts outside the CDR3, is DAMVIQNPRYQVTQFGKPVTLSCSQTLNHNVMYWYQQKSSQAPKLLFHYYDKDFNNEADTPDNFQSRRPNTSFCFLDIRSPGLGDTAMYLCATSRDLVETQYFGPGTRLLVL.

The chain recombines TRBV19 with TRBJ2-1; a weak D match, TRBD1 (6 bases). Germline V lookup: CDR1 LNHDA, CDR2 SQIVND (reference sequence). The CDR3 runs to 14 residues. Trimming removed 4 bases from V and 1 base from J, with 8 bases in between. As DNA, the CDR3 is TGTGCCAGTAGTAAGCAGGGGTCCTACAATGAGCAGTTCTTC. Translation: CASSKQGSYNEQFF.

The chain recombines TRBV28 with TRBJ1-5, with D perhaps TRBD1 (6 bases). Looked up from germline, CDR1 is MDHEN and CDR2 is SYDVKM. V lost 6 bases and J 4 bases, leaving 10 bases between the germline ends. This CDR3 is built from 13 residues. The CDR3 sequence is CASRGAGNQPQHF. CDR3 DNA: TGTGCCAGCAGGGGGGCAGGGAATCAGCCCCAGCATTTT.

J is TRBJ2-5 and V is TRBV18; unclear D gene. Germline V gene data show CDR1 as KGHSH and CDR2 as LQKENI. V lost 1 base to trimming and J lost 2 bases, with 11 bases between them. The CDR3 is 15 amino acids. For the CDR3, the DNA is TGTGCCAGCTCACCACGCAGTGGAGCGCAAGAGACCCAGTACTTC. The encoded protein is CASSPRSGAQETQYF.

The rearrangement uses TRBV7-6 and TRBJ2-7; the match to TRBD2 covers 12 bases. Looked up from germline, CDR1 is SGHVS and CDR2 is FNYEAQ. The CDR3 runs 16 residues. The V segment lost 5 bases and the J segment 3 bases; nucleotides outside the gene matches: 8. This chain's CDR3 is CASSAAGLAGNYEQYF. The CDR3 DNA sequence: TGTGCCAGCAGCGCTGCCGGACTAGCGGGAAACTACGAGCAGTACTTC.

J is TRBJ2-7 and V is TRBV6-5; the D is unclear. V lost 6 bases to trimming and J lost 7 bases, with 13 bases between them. The CDR3 contains 12 residues. The germline V gene encodes CDR1 MNHEY and CDR2 SVGAGI. CDR3 sequence: CASRSSRFEQYF. In nucleotides, the CDR3 is TGTGCCAGCAGGTCCTCTCGTTTTGAGCAGTACTTC.

This chain links TRBV19 with TRBJ2-1; 9 positions agree with TRBD2. CDR3 size: 16 residues. Germline loops: CDR1 LNHDA, CDR2 SQIVND (reference sequence). V was pared by 4 bases and J by 7 bases, with 11 bases of the junction left unmatched. The CDR3 nucleotides are TGTGCCAGTAGTACTTTGACTAGCGGAGGAAGGAATGAGCAGTTCTTC. Amino acid sequence: CASSTLTSGGRNEQFF.

The chain combines TRBV5-4 with TRBJ2-1, with 8 nucleotides matching TRBD2. J was trimmed by 4 bases and V by 2 bases; bases with no gene match: 5. CDR3 size: 15 residues. CDR1 and CDR2 (germline): SGHNT, YYREEE (reference sequence). CDR3 sequence (DNA): TGTGCCAGCAGCTTCCCGGGAGGGCTTTACAATGAGCAGTTCTTC. It translates to CASSFPGGLYNEQFF.

This clone has a single count. The chain recombines TRBV6-4 with TRBJ1-4; 9 nucleotides match TRBD1. This CDR3 comprises 16 residues. J was trimmed by 2 bases and V by 6 bases; bases with no gene match: 7. CDR1 MRHNA and CDR2 SNTAGT come from the germline V gene. In DNA form, the CDR3 reads TGTGCCAGCAGGGGACAGGGAGGGAACACTAATGAAAAACTGTTTTTT. It encodes CASRGQGGNTNEKLFF.

This clone was counted a single time. The chain is built from TRBV2 and TRBJ1-5; D perhaps matches TRBD1 (5 bases). The germline V gene has CDR1 SNHLY and CDR2 FYNNEI. The CDR3 spans 13 residues. The V end was cut by 6 bases, the J end by 5 bases, with 11 bases between. In DNA, the CDR3 is TGTGCCAGCAGGAGGTCCAGGGATCAGCCCCAGCATTTT. It specifies CASRRSRDQPQHF.

V usage is TRBV5-3 and J usage is TRBJ2-2; 12 nucleotides line up with TRBD2. TRBV5-3 counts as an open reading frame of uncertain function. After removal of 1 base from V and 6 bases from J, the junction contained 13 bases not matched to a gene. This CDR3 region has 19 residues. CDR3: CARSLFWLAGGPSSGELFF. CDR3 coding DNA: TGTGCCAGAAGCTTGTTCTGGCTAGCGGGAGGGCCGTCGTCCGGGGAGCTGTTTTTT.

Worth noting for this clone: At one end, the junction sequence differs from germline, possibly due to a read error. The chain links TRBV6-6 to TRBJ2-7, with TRBD2 as a possible D gene (6 bases). The CDR3 runs 13 residues. Germline V gene lookup returns CDR1 MNHNY and CDR2 SVGAGI (reference sequence). CDR3: CASRRDPAYAQYF. CDR3 bases: TGTGCCAGTAGGAGGGATCCGGCCTACGCGCAGTACTTC.

J is TRBJ2-7 and V is TRBV2; 11 nucleotides match TRBD2. Trimming took 1 base from V and 3 from J; bases not matched to a gene: 2. The CDR3 loop spans 15 amino acids. From germline, CDR1 is SNHLY and CDR2 FYNNEI. CDR3 coding DNA: TGTGCCAGCAGTGAAGGACTAGCGGGAAACTACGAGCAGTACTTC. Its translation is CASSEGLAGNYEQYF.

This chain joins TRBV11-2 and TRBJ2-7; no definite D call. The length of the CDR3 is 14 residues. The germline V gene encodes CDR1 SGHAT and CDR2 FQNNGV. V lost 1 base and J 2 bases, leaving 9 bases between the germline ends. The CDR3: CASSLVRGTYEQYF. In nucleotides, the CDR3 is TGTGCCAGCAGCTTAGTTAGAGGCACCTACGAGCAGTACTTC.

V and J are TRBV7-6 and TRBJ1-4; tentative D call: TRBD1 (5 bases). The CDR3 is 15 residues long. Between the trimmed V and J ends, which lost 5 bases and 6 bases, there was a span of 16 bases. The germline V gene has CDR1 SGHVS and CDR2 FNYEAQ. The CDR3 DNA follows: TGTGCCAGCAGCGGACGGTCAGGGAGGGATGAAAAACTGTTTTTT. This translates into CASSGRSGRDEKLFF.